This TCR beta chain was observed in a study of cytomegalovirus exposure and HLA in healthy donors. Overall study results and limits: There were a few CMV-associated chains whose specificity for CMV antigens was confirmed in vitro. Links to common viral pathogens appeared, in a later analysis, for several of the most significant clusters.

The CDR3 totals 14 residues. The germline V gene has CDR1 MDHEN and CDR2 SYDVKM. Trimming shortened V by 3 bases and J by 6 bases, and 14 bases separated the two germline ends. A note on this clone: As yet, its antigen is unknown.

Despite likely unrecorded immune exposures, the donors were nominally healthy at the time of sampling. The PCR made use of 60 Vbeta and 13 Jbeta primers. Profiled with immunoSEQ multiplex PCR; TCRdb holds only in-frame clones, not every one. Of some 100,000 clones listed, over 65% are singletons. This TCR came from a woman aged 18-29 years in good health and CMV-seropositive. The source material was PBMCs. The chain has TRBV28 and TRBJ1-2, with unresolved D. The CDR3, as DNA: TGTGCCAGCAGTTTGGGCGGACTCCCGAATGGCTACACCTTC. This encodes CASSLGGLPNGYTF.